The subject of this entry is one T cell receptor beta chain. This clonotype has only a few counts. Its antigen target is currently unknown. No quality values exist for individual bases; no much larger clone is one base distant. This entry comes from a study of response to subunit inactivated influenza vaccine listed by TCRdb under 2018. Turning to the overall study: Deep quantitative profiling of the T cell receptor repertoire was used in the study to follow responses to a trivalent subunit inactivated influenza vaccine. The paper's findings and limits, for the study overall: The authors proposed that each seasonal influenza vaccination may bring in only a limited number of new T cells.

Receptors were amplified or captured by RT-PCR. This sample was sequenced with an Illumina HiSeq 2500. TCRdb reran the public reads through fastp at Q25 and MiXCR, keeping productive beta chains. When rows share a CDR3 protein, they turn into one entry using the most common DNA and genes. For this sample the table gives fewer than 700,000 distinct CDR3 sequences, of which 10% to 15% were detected only once. The ten most abundant clones make up about an eighth of the sample. The CDR1 and CDR2 encoded by the germline V gene (reference sequence) are DFQATT and SNEGSKA. Trimmed from V: 3 bases; trimmed from J: 6 bases; junction bases lacking a gene match: 13. Spanning cysteine to phenylalanine, the CDR3 consists of 17 amino acids. This entry keeps only the CDR3 DNA: 51 bases, framed from base 1. The label giving this sample's time point can be read as: approximately 40 days after influenza vaccine administration.

The material sequenced was PBMCs from blood, taken 35 to 45 days after vaccination. The rearrangement joined TRBV20-1 to TRBJ1-6, with TRBD1 identical over 8 junction bases. The sequence derives from a man in his fifties who received an inactivated influenza vaccine. Donor details come from another sample of the same person, matched by shared clones. This receptor carries the CDR3 CSASGGPGQGANSPLHF. Here is the DNA: TGCAGTGCTAGTGGGGGTCCGGGGCAGGGGGCTAATTCACCCCTCCACTTT.